These 2 T cell receptor beta chains came from one sample sequenced in a study of blood T cells in healthy people across ages. A second about 6 to 12 cycle PCR used barcoded and J-beta primers. TCRdb reanalysed the 5' RACE reads using MiXCR and keeps one entry per CDR3 protein. The sample records fewer than 800,000 distinct CDR3 sequences, roughly 49% being singletons. The sequenced sample consisted of blood. These receptors all stem from an older woman in good health.

The chain couples TRBV7-3 to TRBJ2-1, with TRBD1 matching 7 bases. This CDR3 spans 15 amino acids. Germline CDR1 reads SGHTA; CDR2 reads FQGTGA. The junction had 8 bases not matched to a gene; V was cut back by 3 bases and J by 6 bases. The CDR3 protein is CASSFSPTGSNEQFF. The CDR3 DNA is TGTGCCAGCAGCTTCTCTCCGACAGGGAGCAATGAGCAGTTCTTC.

The V call is TRBV6-1, the J call TRBJ2-1; D may be TRBD2 (5 bases). V lost 3 bases, J lost 9 bases, and 6 bases lay in between. The CDR3 has 11 residues. Germline V gene sequence: CDR1 MNHNS, CDR2 SASEGT. Written as DNA, the CDR3 is TGTGCCAGCAGTGACGGGGTTGAGCAGTTCTTC. It specifies CASSDGVEQFF.